This T cell receptor beta chain stems from a study of blood T cells in healthy people across ages. Study findings and constraints: Using unsorted PBMCs precluded a conclusive naive versus antigen-experienced comparison.

With a J-beta primer mix and a sample-barcoded 5' primer, a second PCR ran about 6 to 11 cycles. Using its own MiXCR run on the 5' RACE reads, TCRdb lists one record per CDR3 protein. Among 1,800,000 or so distinct CDR3 sequences listed, roughly two fifths were seen once. This clonotype was recorded a few times. Its antigen is as yet unknown. After removal of 4 bases from V and 2 bases from J, the junction contained 10 bases not matched to a gene. The CDR3 has 16 residues. The germline gives CDR1 SGHRS, CDR2 YFSETQ. The source material was blood. The J gene is TRBJ1-2, the V gene TRBV5-1, with 8 bases that match TRBD1. This sequence originates from a human donor in good health. In nucleotides, the CDR3 is TGCGCCAGCAGCCGAATCACAGGGGGGTCCAACTATGGCTACACCTTC. This encodes CASSRITGGSNYGYTF.